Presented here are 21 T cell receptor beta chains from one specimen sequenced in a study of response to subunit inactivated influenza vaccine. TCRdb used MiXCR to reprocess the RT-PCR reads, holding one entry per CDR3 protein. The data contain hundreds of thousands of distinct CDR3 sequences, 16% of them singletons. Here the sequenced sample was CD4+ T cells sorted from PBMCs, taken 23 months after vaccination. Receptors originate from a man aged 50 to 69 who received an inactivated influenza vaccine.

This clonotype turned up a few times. CDR3 residues: CASSPFSGGTDTQYF. CDR3 in DNA: TGTGCCAGCTCACCATTTTCGGGGGGCACAGATACGCAGTATTTT. The V and J genes are TRBV18 and TRBJ2-3, with TRBD2 as a possible D gene (6 bases). The germline CDR1 and CDR2 sequences are KGHSH and LQKENI. V lost 2 bases, J lost 1 base, and 10 bases lay in between. The CDR3 covers 15 residues.

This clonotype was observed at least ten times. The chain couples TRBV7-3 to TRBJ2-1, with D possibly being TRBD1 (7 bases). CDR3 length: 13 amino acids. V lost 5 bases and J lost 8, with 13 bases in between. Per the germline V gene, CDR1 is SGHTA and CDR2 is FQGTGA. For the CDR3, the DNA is TGTGCCAGCAGCGCATCAGGGGGGTATGAGCAGTTCTTC. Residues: CASSASGGYEQFF.

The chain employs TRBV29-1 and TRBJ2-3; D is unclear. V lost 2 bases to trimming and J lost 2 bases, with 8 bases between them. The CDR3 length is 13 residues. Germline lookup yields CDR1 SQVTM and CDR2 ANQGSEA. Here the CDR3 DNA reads TGCAGCGTTGAACCGGGCCCCACAGATACGCAGTATTTT. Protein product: CSVEPGPTDTQYF.

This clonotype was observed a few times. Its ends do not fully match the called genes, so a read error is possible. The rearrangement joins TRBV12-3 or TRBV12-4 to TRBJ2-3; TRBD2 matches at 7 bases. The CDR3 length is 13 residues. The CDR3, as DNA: TGTGCCAGCAGTTTAGGGCGCGGGACTACGCTGTATTTT. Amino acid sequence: CASSLGRGTTLYF.

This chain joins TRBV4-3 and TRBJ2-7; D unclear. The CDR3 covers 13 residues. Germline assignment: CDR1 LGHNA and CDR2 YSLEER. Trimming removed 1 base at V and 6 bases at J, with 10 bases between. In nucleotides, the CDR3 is TGCGCCAGCAGCCAAGCCTCGGTGGGCGAGCAGTACTTC. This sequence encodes CASSQASVGEQYF.

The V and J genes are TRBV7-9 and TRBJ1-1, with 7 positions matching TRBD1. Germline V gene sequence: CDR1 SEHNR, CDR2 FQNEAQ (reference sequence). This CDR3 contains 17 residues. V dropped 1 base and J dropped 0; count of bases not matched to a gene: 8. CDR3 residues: CASSLEPGQKMNTEAFF. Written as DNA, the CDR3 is TGTGCCAGCAGCTTAGAGCCGGGACAGAAGATGAACACTGAAGCTTTCTTT.

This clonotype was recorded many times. CDR3 protein: CASSYPRGGDTGELFF. CDR3 sequence (DNA): TGTGCCAGCAGTTACCCCCGTGGCGGGGACACCGGGGAGCTGTTTTTT. The chain employs TRBV6-2 or TRBV6-3 and TRBJ2-2; the D gene is possibly TRBD2 (6 bases). CDR1 and CDR2 from the germline V gene are MNHEY and SVGEGT. There are 16 residues in the CDR3. Trimming left V 2 bases short and J 3 bases short, with 13 bases between.

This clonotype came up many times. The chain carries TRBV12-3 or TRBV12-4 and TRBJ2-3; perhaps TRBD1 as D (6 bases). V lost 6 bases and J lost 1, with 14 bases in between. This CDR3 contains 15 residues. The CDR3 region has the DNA TGTGCCAGCAGACTAGACAGGATTGGCACAGATACGCAGTATTTT. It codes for CASRLDRIGTDTQYF.

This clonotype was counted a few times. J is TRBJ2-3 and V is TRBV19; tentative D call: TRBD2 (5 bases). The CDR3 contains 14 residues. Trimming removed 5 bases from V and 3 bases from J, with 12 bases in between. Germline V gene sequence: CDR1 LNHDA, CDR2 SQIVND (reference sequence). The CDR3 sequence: CASSERSETDTQYF. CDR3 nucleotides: TGTGCCAGTAGTGAGCGGAGCGAAACAGATACGCAGTATTTT. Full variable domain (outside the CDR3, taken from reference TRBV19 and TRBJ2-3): DGGITQSPKYLFRKEGQNVTLSCEQNLNHDAMYWYRQDPGQGLRLIYYSQIVNDFQKGDIAEGYSVSREKKESFPLTVTSAQKNPTAFYLCASSERSETDTQYFGPGTRLTVL.

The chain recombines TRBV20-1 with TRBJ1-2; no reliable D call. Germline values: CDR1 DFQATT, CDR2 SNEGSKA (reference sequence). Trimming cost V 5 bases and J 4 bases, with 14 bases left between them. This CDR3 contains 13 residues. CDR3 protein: CSAAAQRGYGYTF. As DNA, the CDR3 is TGCAGTGCTGCCGCCCAGAGAGGCTATGGCTACACCTTC.

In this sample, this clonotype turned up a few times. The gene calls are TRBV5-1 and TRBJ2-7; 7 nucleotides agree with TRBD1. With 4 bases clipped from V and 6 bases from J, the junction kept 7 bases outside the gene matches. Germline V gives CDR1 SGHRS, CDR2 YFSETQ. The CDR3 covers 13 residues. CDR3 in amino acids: CASSPDRAGEQYF. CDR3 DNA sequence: TGCGCCAGCAGCCCTGACAGGGCCGGCGAGCAGTACTTC.

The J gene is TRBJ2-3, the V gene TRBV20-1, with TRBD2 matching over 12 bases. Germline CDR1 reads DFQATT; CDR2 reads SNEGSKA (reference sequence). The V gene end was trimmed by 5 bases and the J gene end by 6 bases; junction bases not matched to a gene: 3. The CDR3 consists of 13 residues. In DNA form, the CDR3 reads TGCAGTGCTGCGACTAGCGGGGGCGATACGCAGTATTTT. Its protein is CSAATSGGDTQYF.

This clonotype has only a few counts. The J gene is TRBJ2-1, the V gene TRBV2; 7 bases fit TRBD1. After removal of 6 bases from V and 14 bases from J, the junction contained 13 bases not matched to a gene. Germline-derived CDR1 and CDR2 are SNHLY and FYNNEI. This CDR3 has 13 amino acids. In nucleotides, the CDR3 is TGTGCCAGCAGGTCCGACAGGGAAACGCGGGAGTTCTTC. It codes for CASRSDRETREFF.

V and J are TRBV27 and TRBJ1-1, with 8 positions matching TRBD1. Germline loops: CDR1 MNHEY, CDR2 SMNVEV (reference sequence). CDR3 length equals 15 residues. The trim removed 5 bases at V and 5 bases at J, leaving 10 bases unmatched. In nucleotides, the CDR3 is TGTGCCAGCAGTCGTACAGGGGGGGGTTGGACTGAAGCTTTCTTT. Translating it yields CASSRTGGGWTEAFF.

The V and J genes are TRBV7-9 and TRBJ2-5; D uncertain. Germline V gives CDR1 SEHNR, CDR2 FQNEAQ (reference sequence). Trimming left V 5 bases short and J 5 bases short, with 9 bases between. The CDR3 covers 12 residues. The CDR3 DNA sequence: TGTGCCAGCAGCCCGGATTGGGAGACCCAGTACTTC. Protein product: CASSPDWETQYF.

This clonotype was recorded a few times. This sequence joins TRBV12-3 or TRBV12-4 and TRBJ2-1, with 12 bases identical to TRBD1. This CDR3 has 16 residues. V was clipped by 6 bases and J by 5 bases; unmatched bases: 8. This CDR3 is CASRRNRDRGHNEQFF. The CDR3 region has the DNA TGTGCCAGCAGACGTAACCGGGACAGGGGGCACAATGAGCAGTTCTTC.

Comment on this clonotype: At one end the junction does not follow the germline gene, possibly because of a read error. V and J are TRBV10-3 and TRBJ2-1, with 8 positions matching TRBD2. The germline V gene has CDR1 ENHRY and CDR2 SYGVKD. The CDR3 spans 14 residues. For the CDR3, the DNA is TGTGCCATCAGTGAGACTAGCGGAAAGAATGGGCAGTTCTTC. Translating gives CAISETSGKNGQFF.

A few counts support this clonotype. CDR3 residues: CASSLVQGGNYNEQFF. In nucleotides, the CDR3 is TGTGCCAGCAGCCTGGTCCAGGGGGGAAATTACAATGAGCAGTTCTTC. The gene calls are TRBV7-8 and TRBJ2-1; tentatively, D is TRBD1 (7 bases). The CDR3 has 16 residues. Trimming pared 5 bases from V and 4 bases from J, leaving 18 bases between. Looked up from germline, CDR1 is SGHVS and CDR2 is FQNEAQ.

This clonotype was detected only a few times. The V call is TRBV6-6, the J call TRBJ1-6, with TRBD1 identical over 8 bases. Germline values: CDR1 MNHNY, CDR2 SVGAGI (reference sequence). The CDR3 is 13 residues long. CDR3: CAAAGGSGSPLHF. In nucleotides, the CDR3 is TGTGCGGCCGCAGGGGGCAGCGGTTCACCCCTCCACTTT.

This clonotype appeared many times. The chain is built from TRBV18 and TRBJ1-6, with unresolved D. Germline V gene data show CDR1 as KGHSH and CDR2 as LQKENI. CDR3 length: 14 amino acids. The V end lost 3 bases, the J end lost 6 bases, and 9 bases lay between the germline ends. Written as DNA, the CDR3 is TGTGCCAGCTCACCTACATGGATTAATTCACCCCTCCACTTT. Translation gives CASSPTWINSPLHF.

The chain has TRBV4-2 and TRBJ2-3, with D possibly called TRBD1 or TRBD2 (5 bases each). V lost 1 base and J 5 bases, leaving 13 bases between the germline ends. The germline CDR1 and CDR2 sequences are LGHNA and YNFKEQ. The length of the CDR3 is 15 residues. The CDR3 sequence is CASSQVAGSIDTQYF. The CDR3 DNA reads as TGTGCCAGCAGCCAAGTGGCAGGGAGTATAGATACGCAGTATTTT.